Each of the 12 T cell receptor beta chains below was sequenced from the same sample in a study of T cell repertoires in cytomegalovirus infection. TCRdb reprocessed the reads with MiXCR, giving one entry per CDR3 protein. The sample includes 300,000 or so distinct CDR3 sequences, 20% to 25% seen only once; the top ten take about an eighth. The antigens these receptors bind are not known. The sequencing here drew on cultured PBMCs, taken from culture after CMV antigen stimulation. The receptors derive from a human donor in good health (CMV status not recorded). Some clones in this sample may be carry-over from other donors' samples.

J is TRBJ1-1 and V is TRBV5-6, with TRBD1 as a possible D gene (5 bases). CDR3 size: 12 residues. Germline V gene lookup returns CDR1 SGHDT and CDR2 YYEEEE. The germline V and J ends were trimmed by 0 bases and 9 bases, with 9 bases remaining between them. CDR3 coding DNA: TGTGCCAGCAGCTTGGCGGGGGTTCAAGCTTTCTTT. It codes for CASSLAGVQAFF.

This clonotype was counted a few times. The rearrangement links TRBV11-3 to TRBJ2-3; D is uncertain. The CDR3 sequence is 14 residues long. V lost 6 bases to trimming and J lost 2 bases, with 12 bases between them. Germline V gene data show CDR1 as SGHNT and CDR2 as YENEEA. The CDR3 protein is CASSRDQITDTQYF. CDR3 bases: TGTGCCAGCAGTAGGGATCAAATCACAGATACGCAGTATTTT. The whole variable domain, remainder taken from reference TRBV11-3 and TRBJ2-3, is EAGVVQSPRYKIIEKKQPVAFWCNPISGHNTLYWYLQNLGQGPELLIRYENEEAVDDSQLPKDRFSAERLKGVDSTLKIQPAELGDSAVYLCASSRDQITDTQYFGPGTRLTVL.

The genes are TRBV7-2 and TRBJ2-1; D not certain. In germline, CDR1 is SGHTA, CDR2 FQGNSA. The CDR3 runs 14 residues. The V and J ends lost 8 bases and 4 bases respectively, with 15 bases between them. Here the CDR3 reads CASYIGVGYNEQFF. In nucleotides, the CDR3 is TGTGCCAGCTATATAGGCGTGGGATACAATGAGCAGTTCTTC.

The chain is built from TRBV6-2 or TRBV6-3 and TRBJ2-7; D remains ambiguous. This CDR3 is built from 14 residues. Trimming left V 10 bases short and J 4 bases short, with 20 bases between. The germline gives CDR1 MNHEY, CDR2 SVGEGT. The CDR3 DNA reads as TGTGCCACCATCGTCGAACTCCCGCGGTACGAGCAGTACTTC. Protein product: CATIVELPRYEQYF.

The chain couples TRBV2 to TRBJ1-5; TRBD1 matches at 7 bases. The junction had 10 bases not matched to a gene; V was cut back by 8 bases and J by 6 bases. Germline V gene lookup returns CDR1 SNHLY and CDR2 FYNNEI. The CDR3 has 14 residues. The CDR3 nucleotides read TGTGCCAGCGAACAGGGGATTGACGTTCAGCCCCAGCATTTT. Translated: CASEQGIDVQPQHF.

The rearrangement joins TRBV24-1 to TRBJ1-1; D is undetermined. There are 12 residues in the CDR3. The germline V and J ends were trimmed by 4 bases and 3 bases, with 5 bases remaining between them. The germline gives CDR1 KGHDR, CDR2 SFDVKD. The CDR3 nucleotides are TGTGCCACCAGTGACCAGTACACTGAAGCTTTCTTT. Its translation is CATSDQYTEAFF.

This clonotype was observed a single time. The chain couples TRBV7-3 to TRBJ2-5; TRBD1 might be the D (6 bases). The germline CDR1 and CDR2 sequences are SGHTA and FQGTGA. Trimming removed 5 bases at V and 6 bases at J, with 13 bases between. The CDR3 covers 13 residues. CDR3: CASSQGPGQTQYF. CDR3 in DNA: TGTGCCAGCAGCCAGGGGCCGGGGCAGACCCAGTACTTC.

CDR3: CASSPGLARETQYF. The CDR3, as DNA: TGTGCCAGCAGCCCGGGACTAGCTCGGGAGACCCAGTACTTC. The chain employs TRBV7-8 and TRBJ2-5, with TRBD2 identical over 9 bases. The ends lost 5 bases at V and 5 bases at J; junction bases unmatched: 6. Germline V lookup: CDR1 SGHVS, CDR2 FQNEAQ. This CDR3 is 14 amino acids long.

This clonotype was found a few times. This chain joins TRBV7-2 and TRBJ2-7; D unresolved. The CDR3 is 15 residues long. V was cut by 5 bases and J by 0 bases, with 14 bases left in between. Looked up from germline, CDR1 is SGHTA and CDR2 is FQGNSA. CDR3 sequence reads: CASSPSPGFSYEQYF. CDR3 bases: TGTGCCAGCAGCCCTTCGCCGGGCTTCTCCTACGAGCAGTACTTC.

This clonotype came up a few times. This chain joins TRBV5-1 and TRBJ2-1; TRBD1 matches at 8 bases. V shed 3 bases, J shed 8 bases, and the junction held 13 bases outside the gene matches. The germline CDR1 and CDR2 sequences are SGHRS and YFSETQ. The CDR3 runs to 16 residues. CDR3 sequence (DNA): TGCGCCAGCAGCTCGGACGGACAGGGCTACCGCGATGAGCAGTTCTTC. It codes for CASSSDGQGYRDEQFF.

The chain recombines TRBV4-1 with TRBJ1-1; weak D call: TRBD1 (5 bases). Germline CDR1 is MGHRA and CDR2 is YSYEKL. The CDR3 totals 13 residues. Trimming took 3 bases from V and 8 from J, leaving 13 bases between them. The CDR3: CASSHLGRQEAFF. CDR3 DNA sequence: TGCGCCAGCAGCCATCTGGGGAGACAGGAAGCTTTCTTT.

This clonotype has only a few counts. V is TRBV18 and J is TRBJ1-5; D gene uncertain. This CDR3 contains 14 residues. Trimming cost V 2 bases and J 0 bases, with 5 bases left between them. Germline V lookup: CDR1 KGHSH, CDR2 LQKENI. This CDR3 reads CASSPDYSNQPQHF. The CDR3 DNA sequence: TGTGCCAGCTCACCAGACTATAGCAATCAGCCCCAGCATTTT.